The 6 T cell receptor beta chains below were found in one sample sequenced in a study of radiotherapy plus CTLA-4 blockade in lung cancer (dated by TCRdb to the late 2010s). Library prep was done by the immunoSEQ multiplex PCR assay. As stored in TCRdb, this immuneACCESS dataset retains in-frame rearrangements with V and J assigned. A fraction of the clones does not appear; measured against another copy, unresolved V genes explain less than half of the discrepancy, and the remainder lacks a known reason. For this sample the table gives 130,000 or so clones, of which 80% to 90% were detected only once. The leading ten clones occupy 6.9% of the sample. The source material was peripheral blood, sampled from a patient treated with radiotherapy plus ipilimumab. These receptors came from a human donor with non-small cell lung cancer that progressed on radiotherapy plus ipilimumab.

DNA of the CDR3: TGTGCCAGCAGTGGAGGGGGTTTAGGTGAAAAACTGTTTTTT. Encoded protein: CASSGGGLGEKLFF. V is TRBV6-1 and J is TRBJ1-4, with TRBD1 as a possible D gene (6 bases). Between the trimmed V and J ends, which lost 4 bases and 7 bases, there was a span of 13 bases. This CDR3 has 14 amino acids. Germline CDR1 and CDR2: MNHNS and SASEGT.

CDR3 nucleotides: TGTGCCAGCAGCCTATCCCCCGGGGAGACCCAGTACTTC. It yields the protein CASSLSPGETQYF. The genes are TRBV9 and TRBJ2-5; D unresolved. In germline, CDR1 is SGDLS, CDR2 YYNGEE. The V end lost 4 bases, the J end lost 5 bases, and 12 bases lay between the germline ends. There are 13 residues in the CDR3.

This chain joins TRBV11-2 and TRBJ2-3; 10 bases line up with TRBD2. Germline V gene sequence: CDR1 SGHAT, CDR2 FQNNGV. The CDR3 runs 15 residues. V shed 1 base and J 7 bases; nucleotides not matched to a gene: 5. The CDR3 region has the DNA TGTGCCAGCAGCTTAGGGGGACTAGCGACTCATACGCAGTATTTT. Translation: CASSLGGLATHTQYF.

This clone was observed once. The chain's CDR3 is CASSSLKGGLAGDTGELFF. The CDR3 DNA reads TGTGCCAGCAGCTCCTTGAAGGGTGGGCTAGCGGGAGACACCGGGGAGCTGTTTTTT. V gene TRBV7-9 combines with J gene TRBJ2-2, with 10 bases that match TRBD2. The CDR3 loop spans 19 amino acids. In germline, CDR1 is SEHNR, CDR2 FQNEAQ (reference sequence). Trimming cost V 4 bases and J 3 bases; bases outside gene matches: 14.

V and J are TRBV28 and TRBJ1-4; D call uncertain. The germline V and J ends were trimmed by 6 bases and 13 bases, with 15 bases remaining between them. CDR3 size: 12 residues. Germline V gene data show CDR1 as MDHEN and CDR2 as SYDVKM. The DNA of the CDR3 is TGTGCCAGCAGCCCCCTTAGAGACCGACTGTTTTTT. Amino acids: CASSPLRDRLFF.

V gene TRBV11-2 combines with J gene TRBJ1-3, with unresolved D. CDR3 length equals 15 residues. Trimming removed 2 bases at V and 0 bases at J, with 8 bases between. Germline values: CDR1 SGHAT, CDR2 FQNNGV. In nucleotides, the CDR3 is TGTGCCAGCAGCTTAATAGGAAACTCTGGAAACACCATATATTTT. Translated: CASSLIGNSGNTIYF.